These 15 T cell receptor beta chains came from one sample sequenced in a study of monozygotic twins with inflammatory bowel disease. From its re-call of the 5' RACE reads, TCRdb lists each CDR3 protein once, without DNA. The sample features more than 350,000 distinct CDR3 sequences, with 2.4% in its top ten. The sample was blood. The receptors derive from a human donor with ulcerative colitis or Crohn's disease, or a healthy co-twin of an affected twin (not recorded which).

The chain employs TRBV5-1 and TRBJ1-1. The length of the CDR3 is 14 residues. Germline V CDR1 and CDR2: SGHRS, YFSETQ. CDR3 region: CASSFTASNTEAFF. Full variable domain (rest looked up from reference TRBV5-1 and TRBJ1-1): KAGVTQTPRYLIKTRGQQVTLSCSPISGHRSVSWYQQTPGQGLQFLFEYFSETQRNKGNFPGRFSGRQFSNSRSEMNVSTLELGDSALYLCASSFTASNTEAFFGQGTRLTVV.

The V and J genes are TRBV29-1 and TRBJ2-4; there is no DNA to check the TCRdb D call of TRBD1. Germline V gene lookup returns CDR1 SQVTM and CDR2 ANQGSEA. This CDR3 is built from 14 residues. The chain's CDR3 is CSVTRQGATNIQYF.

CDR3 region: CASSLVPRRNEQFF. The chain joins TRBV7-9 to TRBJ2-1. The V gene's germline CDR1 is SEHNR and CDR2 FQNEAQ (reference sequence). CDR3 length: 14 amino acids.

This chain's CDR3 is CASSSRTSNSYNEQFF. The chain is built from TRBV7-2 and TRBJ2-1; TCRdb indicates TRBD1, and absent DNA this call remains unverified. CDR1 and CDR2 from the germline V gene are SGHTA and FQGNSA. This CDR3 is built from 16 residues. Full variable domain (outside the CDR3, taken from reference TRBV7-2 and TRBJ2-1): GAGVSQSPSNKVTEKGKDVELRCDPISGHTALYWYRQSLGQGLEFLIYFQGNSAPDKSGLPSDRFSAERTGGSVSTLTIQRTQQEDSAVYLCASSSRTSNSYNEQFFGPGTRLTVL.

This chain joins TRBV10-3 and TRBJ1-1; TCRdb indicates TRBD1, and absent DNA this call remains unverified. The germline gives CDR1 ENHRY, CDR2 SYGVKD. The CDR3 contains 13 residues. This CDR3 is CAISGGQSLEAFF.

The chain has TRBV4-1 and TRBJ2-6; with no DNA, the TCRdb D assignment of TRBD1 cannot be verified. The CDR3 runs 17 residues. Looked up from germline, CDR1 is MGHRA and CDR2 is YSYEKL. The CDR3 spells CASSPGQGVAGANVLTF.

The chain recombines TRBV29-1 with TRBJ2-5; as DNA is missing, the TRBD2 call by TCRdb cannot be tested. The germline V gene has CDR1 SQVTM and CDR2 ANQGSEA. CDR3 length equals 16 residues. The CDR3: CSVESLGQALQETQYF.

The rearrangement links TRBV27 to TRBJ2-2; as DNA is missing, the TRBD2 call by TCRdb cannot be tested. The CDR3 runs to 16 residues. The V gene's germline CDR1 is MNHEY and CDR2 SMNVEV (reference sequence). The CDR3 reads CASSLSGLADLRELFF.

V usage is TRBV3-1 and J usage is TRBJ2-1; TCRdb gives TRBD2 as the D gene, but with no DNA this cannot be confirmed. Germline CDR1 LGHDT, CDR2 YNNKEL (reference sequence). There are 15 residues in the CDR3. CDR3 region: CASSLSSGGYNEQFF.

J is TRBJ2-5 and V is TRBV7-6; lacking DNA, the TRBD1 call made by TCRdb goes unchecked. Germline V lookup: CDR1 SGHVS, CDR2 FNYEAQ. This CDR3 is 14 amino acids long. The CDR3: CASSLVFSAGTQYF.

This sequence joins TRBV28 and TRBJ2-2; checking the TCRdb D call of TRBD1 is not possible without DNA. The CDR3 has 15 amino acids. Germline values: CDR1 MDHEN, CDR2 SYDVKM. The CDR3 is CASSDPGTPVGELFF. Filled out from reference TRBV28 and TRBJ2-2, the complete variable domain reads DVKVTQSSRYLVKRTGEKVFLECVQDMDHENMFWYRQDPGLGLRLIYFSYDVKMKEKGDIPEGYSVSREKKERFSLILESASTNQTSMYLCASSDPGTPVGELFFGEGSRLTVL.

CDR3 amino acids: CASSPAFNRDSNQPQHF. V usage is TRBV7-6 and J usage is TRBJ1-5; the D call of TRBD1 rests on TCRdb alone, since no DNA is present to check it. This CDR3 is built from 17 residues. Germline CDR1 SGHVS, CDR2 FNYEAQ. Using reference TRBV7-6 and TRBJ1-5 for the parts outside the CDR3, the full variable domain is GAGVSQSPRYKVTKRGQDVALRCDPISGHVSLYWYRQALGQGPEFLTYFNYEAQQDKSGLPNDRFSAERPEGSISTLTIQRTEQRDSAMYRCASSPAFNRDSNQPQHFGDGTRLSIL.

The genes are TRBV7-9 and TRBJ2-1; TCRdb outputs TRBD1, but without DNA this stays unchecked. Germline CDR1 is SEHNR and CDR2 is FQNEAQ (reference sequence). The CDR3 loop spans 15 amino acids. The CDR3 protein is CASKGDRSSYNEQFF.

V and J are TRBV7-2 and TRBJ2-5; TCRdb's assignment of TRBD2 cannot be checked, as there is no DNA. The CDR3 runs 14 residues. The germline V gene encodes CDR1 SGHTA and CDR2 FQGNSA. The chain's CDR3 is CASSRTRSGETQYF.

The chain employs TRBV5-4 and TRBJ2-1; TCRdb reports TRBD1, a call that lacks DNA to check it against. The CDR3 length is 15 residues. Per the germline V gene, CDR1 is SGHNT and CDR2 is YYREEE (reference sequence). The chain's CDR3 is CASRPVGGSNNEQFF.